One and the same sample provided the 19 T cell receptor beta chains below, sequenced in a study of blood T cell repertoires in COVID-19. Only in-frame clones appear in the TCRdb table, and some are missing; sequencing was by immunoSEQ multiplex PCR. The data hold approximately 200,000 clones, with roughly four fifths observed a single time. Sequencing was carried out using peripheral blood. The receptors were sampled from a human donor with acute or convalescent COVID-19. The donor label of this sample is uncertain.

The chain recombines TRBV27 with TRBJ2-4; a weak D match, TRBD2 (6 bases). The V gene lost 9 bases and the J gene lost 4 bases, with 16 bases spanning the gap. This CDR3 comprises 14 residues. CDR1 and CDR2 (germline): MNHEY, SMNVEV (reference sequence). CDR3 nucleotides: TGTGCCAGTTCACGGGGGAGAGGGAAAAACATTCAGTACTTC. Its protein product is CASSRGRGKNIQYF.

The chain employs TRBV18 and TRBJ2-7, with TRBD2 matching 16 bases. Germline V gene data show CDR1 as KGHSH and CDR2 as LQKENI. The trim removed 3 bases at V and 5 bases at J, leaving 4 bases unmatched. The CDR3 consists of 16 residues. CDR3: CASSPGTSGRANEQYF. DNA for the CDR3: TGTGCCAGCTCACCCGGGACTAGCGGGAGGGCCAACGAGCAGTACTTC.

The chain couples TRBV28 to TRBJ2-4; D not certain. Trimming left V 5 bases short and J 0 bases short, with 11 bases between. The CDR3 has 15 residues. Germline CDR1 is MDHEN and CDR2 is SYDVKM. The CDR3 bases are TGTGCCAGCAGTACCGAGAGACTAGCCAAAAACATTCAGTACTTC. This encodes CASSTERLAKNIQYF.

V gene TRBV2 combines with J gene TRBJ2-7, with 9 bases lining up with TRBD1. The CDR3 length is 13 residues. The V gene's germline CDR1 is SNHLY and CDR2 FYNNEI. Losses at the gene ends were 6 bases for V and 2 bases for J; bases not matched to a gene: 2. The CDR3 DNA reads TGTGCCAGCAGGAGACAGGGGGCCTACGAGCAGTACTTC. Protein product: CASRRQGAYEQYF. Complete variable domain (other parts from reference TRBV2 and TRBJ2-7): EPEVTQTPSHQVTQMGQEVILRCVPISNHLYFYWYRQILGQKVEFLVSFYNNEISEKSEIFDDQFSVERPDGSNFTLKIRSTKLEDSAMYFCASRRQGAYEQYFGPGTRLTVT.

The chain is built from TRBV18 and TRBJ1-1, with D possibly TRBD1 on 5 matching bases. Germline values: CDR1 KGHSH, CDR2 LQKENI. Trimming took off 6 bases at V and 5 bases at J, with 13 bases between the two ends. The CDR3 covers 13 residues. CDR3 protein: CASSDTLGTEAFF. For the CDR3, the DNA is TGTGCCAGCTCGGACACCCTGGGGACTGAAGCTTTCTTT.

The chain is built from TRBV4-2 and TRBJ2-1, with TRBD2 as a possible D gene (7 bases). V dropped 2 bases and J dropped 5 bases, with 16 bases sitting between them. The CDR3 spans 16 residues. CDR1 and CDR2 (germline): LGHNA, YNFKEQ. As DNA, the CDR3 is TGTGCCAGCAGCCAATCAGGGGACTACCCTAACAATGAGCAGTTCTTC. Translated: CASSQSGDYPNNEQFF.

The gene calls are TRBV30 and TRBJ1-6; TRBD1 is a possible D gene (5 bases). Germline CDR1 GTSNPN, CDR2 SVGIG (reference sequence). The CDR3 is made up of 16 amino acids. Trimming pared 3 bases from V and 7 bases from J, leaving 19 bases between. CDR3 protein: CAWRANSGTGNSPLHF. The CDR3 coding sequence is TGTGCCTGGAGAGCCAACTCAGGGACTGGGAATTCACCCCTCCACTTT.

V usage is TRBV27 and J usage is TRBJ2-3, with 14 bases aligning to TRBD2. V dropped 5 bases and J dropped 3; count of bases not matched to a gene: 10. In germline, CDR1 is MNHEY, CDR2 SMNVEV (reference sequence). The CDR3 loop spans 18 amino acids. DNA for the CDR3: TGTGCCAGCAGTCGCGGGACTAGCGGGAGTTGGAGTACAGATACGCAGTATTTT. As protein: CASSRGTSGSWSTDTQYF.

The CDR3 loop is CSVENPGRRTEAFF. As DNA, the CDR3 is TGCAGCGTTGAAAATCCAGGGCGACGCACTGAAGCTTTCTTT. The chain links TRBV29-1 to TRBJ1-1; maybe TRBD1 (5 bases). The ends were cut back, 2 bases at V and 4 bases at J, with 14 bases in the middle. CDR3 length: 14 residues. Germline loops: CDR1 SQVTM, CDR2 ANQGSEA.

This chain links TRBV19 with TRBJ2-3; 10 positions match TRBD1. The CDR3 extends over 16 amino acids. V shed 5 bases and J 3 bases; nucleotides not matched to a gene: 8. Per germline, CDR1 LNHDA and CDR2 SQIVND (reference sequence). As DNA, the CDR3 is TGTGCCAGTAGTCCACTAGGACAGGGGGGAACAGATACGCAGTATTTT. This translates into CASSPLGQGGTDTQYF.

This chain joins TRBV9 and TRBJ2-2; D may be TRBD1 (5 bases). The CDR3 contains 15 residues. Germline values: CDR1 SGDLS, CDR2 YYNGEE. V was pared by 0 bases and J by 1 base, with 7 bases between. This CDR3 reads CASSVEGWNTGELFF. The CDR3 DNA reads TGTGCCAGCAGCGTAGAGGGGTGGAACACCGGGGAGCTGTTTTTT.

This clone was seen more than once but under ten times. The chain links TRBV7-2 to TRBJ2-5, with D unresolved. Trimming removed 5 bases at V and 5 bases at J, with 15 bases between. The CDR3 is 14 amino acids. In germline, CDR1 is SGHTA, CDR2 FQGNSA. The CDR3 region is CASSHPGPVETQYF. The CDR3 nucleotides are TGTGCCAGCAGCCATCCCGGTCCCGTGGAGACCCAGTACTTC.

The V call is TRBV11-2, the J call TRBJ1-5; 8 bases match TRBD1. In germline, CDR1 is SGHAT, CDR2 FQNNGV. V was clipped by 5 bases and J by 4 bases; unmatched bases: 7. The CDR3 has 15 amino acids. CDR3 amino acids: CASSPTGAPNQPQHF. The CDR3, as DNA: TGTGCCAGCAGCCCGACAGGGGCGCCAAATCAGCCCCAGCATTTT.

This sequence joins TRBV3-1 (or the pseudogene TRBV3-2) and TRBJ2-5; TRBD1 agrees at 8 bases. This CDR3 is 15 amino acids long. Germline V gene sequence: CDR1 LGHDT, CDR2 YNNKEL (reference sequence). With 4 bases clipped from V and 5 bases from J, the junction kept 9 bases outside the gene matches. CDR3 in amino acids: CASSLIQGVRETQYF. The CDR3, as DNA: TGTGCCAGCAGCCTAATACAGGGGGTCAGGGAGACCCAGTACTTC.

The rearrangement links TRBV12-3 or TRBV12-4 to TRBJ1-6; D ambiguous. The CDR3 is 12 amino acids. Trimming took 2 bases from V and 9 from J, leaving 5 bases between them. The CDR3 nucleotides read TGTGCCAGCAGTTTAAACGGTTCACCCCTCCACTTT. As protein: CASSLNGSPLHF.

V usage is TRBV5-1 and J usage is TRBJ2-1; maybe TRBD2 (5 bases). Germline V lookup: CDR1 SGHRS, CDR2 YFSETQ. CDR3 size: 14 residues. V was cut by 2 bases and J by 14 bases, with 20 bases left in between. CDR3 coding DNA: TGCGCCAGCAGCTTATCGGGCGGAACTAGGCTTGAGTTCTTC. Protein sequence: CASSLSGGTRLEFF.

This clone was seen once. Other DNA sequences in this specimen translate into the identical CDR3. This chain uses TRBV29-1 with TRBJ2-1; TRBD2 is a possible D gene (5 bases). Looked up from germline, CDR1 is SQVTM and CDR2 is ANQGSEA. The CDR3 has 13 amino acids. V was pared by 6 bases and J by 3 bases, with 12 bases between. CDR3 amino acids: CSVASGFYNEQFF. Here the CDR3 DNA reads TGCAGCGTCGCGAGCGGTTTCTACAATGAGCAGTTCTTC.

There are a few counts of this clone. V usage is TRBV7-2 and J usage is TRBJ1-1; 7 nucleotides line up with TRBD1. Germline V gives CDR1 SGHTA, CDR2 FQGNSA. V dropped 5 bases and J dropped 3; count of bases not matched to a gene: 6. This CDR3 comprises 14 residues. CDR3 nucleotides: TGTGCCAGCAGCGCTAGACAGGGTTACACTGAAGCTTTCTTT. Protein product: CASSARQGYTEAFF.

This clone has only one observation. In DNA form, the CDR3 reads TGTGCAAGTCGCTTAGTTCGACGGAGGGTTAATCAGCCCCAGCATTTT. Its translation: CASRLVRRRVNQPQHF. This chain uses TRBV12-2 with TRBJ1-5. TRBV12-2 is annotated as a pseudogene. CDR3 size: 16 residues.